A single sample is the source of the 29 T cell receptor beta chains below, sequenced in a study of shared clonotypes between healthy human individuals. Method: immunoSEQ multiplex PCR; TCRdb's copy keeps in-frame clones and lacks some. The sample holds around 200,000 clones, approximately 70% seen once. The specimen was memory CD4+ T cells sorted from blood. The subset is: CD45RA-negative fraction. The receptors were sampled from a man aged 25 to 40 in good health.

In DNA form, the CDR3 reads TGTGCCAGCCCCCAGCCAGGCAGCTACGAGCAGTACTTC. It yields the protein CASPQPGSYEQYF. This chain links TRBV25-1 with TRBJ2-7; no reliable D call. CDR1 is MGHDK and CDR2 is SYGVNS in the germline V gene. This CDR3 is 13 amino acids long. The V and J ends lost 8 bases and 3 bases respectively, with 14 bases between them.

The V and J genes are TRBV21-1 and TRBJ1-1; the table calls TRBD1, which could not be checked here. TRBV21-1 is classified as a pseudogene. This CDR3 is built from 17 residues. The CDR3 loop is CASREVRQGWGHTEAFF. The CDR3 region has the DNA TGTGCCAGCAGGGAGGTTCGACAGGGTTGGGGGCACACTGAAGCTTTCTTT.

CDR3 in amino acids: CASSPRAGDSNQPQHF. The CDR3 region has the DNA TGTGCCAGCAGCCCCAGGGCGGGAGATAGCAATCAGCCCCAGCATTTT. The chain combines TRBV7-8 with TRBJ1-5; D possibly corresponds to TRBD1 (5 bases). V lost 5 bases and J 0 bases, leaving 14 bases between the germline ends. Germline V gene lookup returns CDR1 SGHVS and CDR2 FQNEAQ. This CDR3 is 16 amino acids long.

The chain uses TRBV7-3 and TRBJ2-5; 9 bases line up with TRBD2. This CDR3 is 16 amino acids long. V gave up 2 bases and J gave up 5 bases; unmatched junction bases: 9. Germline V gives CDR1 SGHTA, CDR2 FQGTGA. CDR3 amino acids: CASSLEPRGRGETQYF. CDR3 bases: TGTGCCAGCAGCTTAGAACCTCGCGGGAGGGGGGAGACCCAGTACTTC.

The chain links TRBV27 to TRBJ1-1, with 7 positions matching TRBD1. Germline trimming cut 6 bases from V and 2 bases from J; bases unmatched to any gene: 6. CDR3 size: 14 residues. CDR1 and CDR2 (germline): MNHEY, SMNVEV (reference sequence). CDR3 sequence: CASSRDRANTEAFF. The DNA of the CDR3 is TGTGCCAGCAGCCGAGACAGGGCTAACACTGAAGCTTTCTTT.

The chain employs TRBV6-5 and TRBJ1-5; TRBD1 agrees at 9 bases. The ends lost 6 bases at V and 4 bases at J; junction bases unmatched: 7. This CDR3 comprises 15 residues. Germline V gene sequence: CDR1 MNHEY, CDR2 SVGAGI. CDR3 residues: CASRRKGTGNQPQHF. As DNA, the CDR3 is TGTGCCAGCAGAAGGAAGGGGACAGGGAATCAGCCCCAGCATTTT.

As concerns this clone: At one end the junction does not follow the germline gene, possibly because of a read error. The chain joins TRBV6-5 to TRBJ1-1; weak D call: TRBD1 (5 bases). Germline V gene lookup returns CDR1 MNHEY and CDR2 SVGAGI. The length of the CDR3 is 12 residues. CDR3 bases: TGTGCCAGCAGCTTGGGACCTACTGGAGCTTTCTTT. Translation: CASSLGPTGAFF.

This rearrangement joins TRBV4-3 to TRBJ1-5, with unresolved D. Germline V gives CDR1 LGHNA, CDR2 YSLEER. The CDR3 is 17 amino acids. Trimming shortened V by 0 bases and J by 0 bases, and 12 bases separated the two germline ends. The CDR3 is CASSQDFPTDSNQPQHF. CDR3 sequence (DNA): TGCGCCAGCAGCCAAGACTTCCCGACTGATAGCAATCAGCCCCAGCATTTT.

This clone was found a few times. The V gene is TRBV15, the J gene TRBJ2-7; 15 bases are a match to TRBD2. V was pared by 5 bases and J by 0 bases, with 8 bases of the junction left unmatched. The CDR3 extends over 18 amino acids. Germline V gives CDR1 LNHNV, CDR2 YYDKDF (reference sequence). The CDR3 protein is CATSLDGLAGGSSYEQYF. The CDR3 nucleotides are TGTGCCACCAGCCTAGACGGACTAGCGGGAGGGAGCTCCTACGAGCAGTACTTC.

To note about this clone: The germline gene is not matched at one end of the junction; a read error may be the cause. The chain combines TRBV7-7 with TRBJ2-2, with D unclear. Germline values: CDR1 SSHAT, CDR2 FNYEAQ (reference sequence). CDR3 length: 12 residues. This chain's CDR3 is CASSLASGELFF. The DNA of the CDR3 is TGTGCTAGCAGCTTAGCATCCGGGGAGCTGTTTTTT.

The chain couples TRBV7-2 to TRBJ2-1; TRBD2 matches at 10 bases. The CDR3 runs 15 residues. CDR1 and CDR2 (germline): SGHTA, FQGNSA. After removal of 6 bases from V and 2 bases from J, the junction contained 4 bases not matched to a gene. Here the CDR3 DNA reads TGTGCCAGCAGAACACTAGCGGGACCCTACAATGAGCAGTTCTTC. Protein: CASRTLAGPYNEQFF.

The chain is built from TRBV7-2 and TRBJ1-3; possible D gene TRBD1, 6 bases. V lost 1 base and J lost 4, with 17 bases in between. This CDR3 region has 17 residues. Germline V lookup: CDR1 SGHTA, CDR2 FQGNSA. This chain's CDR3 is CASSLDAPGVGGNTIYF. The DNA of the CDR3 is TGTGCCAGCAGCTTAGACGCCCCAGGGGTGGGCGGAAACACCATATATTTT.

The table lists this clone with a few counts. The CDR3 DNA reads TGTGCCAGCACCCCAGGGGACAGCTCCTACGAGCAGTACTTC. It specifies CASTPGDSSYEQYF. The V and J genes are TRBV9 and TRBJ2-7; 7 bases fit TRBD1. Germline lookup yields CDR1 SGDLS and CDR2 YYNGEE. The CDR3 loop spans 14 amino acids. The trim removed 6 bases at V and 0 bases at J, leaving 6 bases unmatched.

The chain is built from TRBV25-1 and TRBJ2-3; TRBD2 agrees at 7 bases. CDR1 and CDR2 from the germline V gene are MGHDK and SYGVNS. CDR3 length: 16 residues. V lost 5 bases and J lost 2; bases outside the gene matches: 10. As DNA, the CDR3 is TGTGCCAGCAGTCCGGCCTTAGCGGGCCTCACAGATACGCAGTATTTT. It encodes CASSPALAGLTDTQYF.

The rearrangement joins TRBV10-2 to TRBJ1-1; D uncertain. The germline V gene encodes CDR1 WSHSY and CDR2 SAAADI. CDR3 length: 15 amino acids. Trimming left V 3 bases short and J 2 bases short, with 13 bases between. The CDR3 loop reads CASSELNQGNTEAFF. CDR3 nucleotide sequence: TGCGCCAGCAGTGAACTGAATCAAGGAAACACTGAAGCTTTCTTT.

This rearrangement joins TRBV5-1 to TRBJ1-1; weak D call: TRBD1 (5 bases). CDR1 SGHRS and CDR2 YFSETQ come from the germline V gene. The CDR3 totals 15 residues. With 3 bases removed from V and 2 bases from J, the gap between germline ends came to 14 bases. The CDR3 spells CASSSLQTGNTEAFF. The CDR3 nucleotides read TGCGCCAGCAGCTCCCTGCAAACAGGTAACACTGAAGCTTTCTTT.

This clone was counted between two and nine times. The rearrangement joins TRBV7-8 to TRBJ2-1, with TRBD2 matching 12 bases. Germline trimming cut 3 bases from V and 5 bases from J; bases unmatched to any gene: 2. CDR3 length equals 15 residues. Per germline, CDR1 SGHVS and CDR2 FQNEAQ. The chain's CDR3 is CASSFGLAGNNEQFF. As DNA, the CDR3 is TGTGCCAGCAGCTTTGGACTAGCGGGAAACAATGAGCAGTTCTTC. The variable domain in full, with the rest retrieved from reference TRBV7-8 and TRBJ2-1, is GAGVSQSPRYKVAKRGQDVALRCDPISGHVSLFWYQQALGQGPEFLTYFQNEAQLDKSGLPSDRFFAERPEGSVSTLKIQRTQQEDSAVYLCASSFGLAGNNEQFFGPGTRLTVL.

The chain uses TRBV14 and TRBJ1-4; TRBD1 might be the D (5 bases). There are 14 residues in the CDR3. Per the germline V gene, CDR1 is SGHDN and CDR2 is FVKESK. The V gene lost 3 bases and the J gene lost 7 bases, with 12 bases spanning the gap. DNA of the CDR3: TGTGCCAGCAGCCATTCGGGGGTTGGTGAAAAACTGTTTTTT. It translates to CASSHSGVGEKLFF.

Worth noting for this clone: This sample includes further DNA sequences coding for the same CDR3. The J gene is TRBJ1-2, the V gene TRBV5-1; TRBD1 matches 9 bases. Germline V CDR1 and CDR2: SGHRS, YFSETQ. The length of the CDR3 is 14 residues. The V and J ends lost 0 bases and 7 bases, in that order; junction bases with no gene match: 4. CDR3 coding DNA: TGCGCCAGCAGCTTGGAGGGACAGGGTTTTGGCTACACCTTC. It encodes CASSLEGQGFGYTF.

This rearrangement joins TRBV28 to TRBJ2-1; D unresolved. Per germline, CDR1 MDHEN and CDR2 SYDVKM. Trimming left V 6 bases short and J 4 bases short, with 16 bases between. CDR3 size: 15 residues. Written as DNA, the CDR3 is TGTGCCAGCAGAAGCTCCCCTTCGAGGTACAATGAGCAGTTCTTC. Residues: CASRSSPSRYNEQFF.

J is TRBJ2-7 and V is TRBV5-1; 11 bases map to TRBD2. Looked up from germline, CDR1 is SGHRS and CDR2 is YFSETQ. The CDR3 is 14 residues long. V lost 4 bases and J lost 7; bases outside the gene matches: 7. The CDR3 spells CASSAGLAEGEQYF. Written as DNA, the CDR3 is TGCGCCAGCAGCGCGGGACTAGCGGAGGGAGAGCAGTACTTC.

The chain couples TRBV29-1 to TRBJ2-7; 8 bases match TRBD2. The CDR3 loop spans 15 amino acids. Germline V CDR1 and CDR2: SQVTM, ANQGSEA. The V segment lost 4 bases and the J segment 6 bases; nucleotides outside the gene matches: 14. In nucleotides, the CDR3 is TGCAGCGTTGTGGGACGAGGGACTAGTTGGGGCGAGCAGTACTTC. Its translation is CSVVGRGTSWGEQYF.

The chain links TRBV5-1 to TRBJ2-1; tentatively, D is TRBD1 or TRBD2 (5 bases each). V lost 0 bases and J lost 4, with 14 bases in between. CDR1 and CDR2 from the germline V gene are SGHRS and YFSETQ. The CDR3 is 16 residues long. The CDR3 region is CASSLVGAGVYNEQFF. The CDR3 region has the DNA TGCGCCAGCAGCTTGGTCGGGGCAGGAGTGTACAATGAGCAGTTCTTC. Together with reference TRBV5-1 and TRBJ2-1, the CDR3 gives the full variable domain: KAGVTQTPRYLIKTRGQQVTLSCSPISGHRSVSWYQQTPGQGLQFLFEYFSETQRNKGNFPGRFSGRQFSNSRSEMNVSTLELGDSALYLCASSLVGAGVYNEQFFGPGTRLTVL.

This clone was seen repeatedly, ten times or more. The V gene is TRBV10-3, the J gene TRBJ2-1, with D possibly being TRBD1 (5 bases). Germline V CDR1 and CDR2: ENHRY, SYGVKD. The CDR3 is 12 amino acids. V was cut by 10 bases and J by 3 bases, with 10 bases left in between. The CDR3 reads CASRDSYNEQFF. The CDR3 DNA sequence: TGTGCCAGCCGAGACAGCTACAATGAGCAGTTCTTC.

This clone was recorded once. The chain couples TRBV7-2 to TRBJ1-1; no firm D call. The CDR3 sequence is 11 residues long. Trimming pared 5 bases from V and 5 bases from J, leaving 6 bases between. Germline values: CDR1 SGHTA, CDR2 FQGNSA. CDR3 region: CASSPQTEAFF. The CDR3 bases are TGTGCCAGCAGCCCGCAAACTGAAGCTTTCTTT.

The rearrangement joins TRBV19 to TRBJ1-5; D gene uncertain. Germline values: CDR1 LNHDA, CDR2 SQIVND (reference sequence). With 5 bases removed from V and 12 bases from J, the gap between germline ends came to 11 bases. The CDR3 runs 11 residues. CDR3 protein: CASSRENHQHF. For the CDR3, the DNA is TGTGCCAGTAGTCGTGAGAACCACCAGCATTTT.

This clone showed up just a few times. V usage is TRBV19 and J usage is TRBJ2-1, with D perhaps being TRBD1 or TRBD2 (6 bases each). The V and J ends lost 4 bases and 5 bases respectively, with 15 bases between them. Germline V gives CDR1 LNHDA, CDR2 SQIVND (reference sequence). The CDR3 is made up of 15 amino acids. The CDR3, as DNA: TGTGCCAGTAGTAGAGGGGGGCAGGTAAACAATGAGCAGTTCTTC. Translating gives CASSRGGQVNNEQFF. Combining the CDR3 with reference TRBV19 and TRBJ2-1 gives the whole variable domain DGGITQSPKYLFRKEGQNVTLSCEQNLNHDAMYWYRQDPGQGLRLIYYSQIVNDFQKGDIAEGYSVSREKKESFPLTVTSAQKNPTAFYLCASSRGGQVNNEQFFGPGTRLTVL.

This chain uses TRBV6-1 with TRBJ2-7; 8 positions agree with TRBD1. Germline V gene lookup returns CDR1 MNHNS and CDR2 SASEGT. V shed 6 bases and J 1 base; nucleotides not matched to a gene: 5. The CDR3 length is 14 residues. The CDR3 here is CASRLQGVSYEQYF. The CDR3, as DNA: TGTGCCAGCAGACTACAGGGGGTGTCCTACGAGCAGTACTTC.

This rearrangement joins TRBV5-1 to TRBJ2-2; D gene ambiguous. The germline V and J ends were trimmed by 1 base and 6 bases, with 10 bases remaining between them. Germline CDR1 SGHRS, CDR2 YFSETQ. The CDR3 loop spans 14 amino acids. The CDR3 loop reads CASSLMPGAGELFF. DNA for the CDR3: TGCGCCAGCAGCTTGATGCCCGGCGCCGGGGAGCTGTTTTTT.